Following are 10 T cell receptor beta chains from one sample sequenced in a study of T cell responses to AZD1222 COVID-19 vaccine. Assay: immunoSEQ multiplex PCR; the TCRdb copy retains only in-frame clones and omits some. Altogether around 170,000 clones are present, under 95% being singletons, with the ten largest covering over 0.85%. The sample was peripheral blood, taken on day 0 of AZD1222 vaccination. Receptors originate from an adult in good health.

This rearrangement joins TRBV19 to TRBJ1-6; a possible D gene is TRBD1 (6 bases). V gave up 0 bases and J gave up 10 bases, with 13 bases separating them. This CDR3 region has 15 residues. Germline CDR1 reads LNHDA; CDR2 reads SQIVND (reference sequence). CDR3 loop: CASSIDLTGGSPLHF. In DNA form, the CDR3 reads TGTGCCAGTAGTATAGACCTGACAGGCGGATCACCCCTCCACTTT.

V is TRBV9 and J is TRBJ2-1; 8 bases map to TRBD1. The CDR3 sequence is 15 residues long. The germline V gene encodes CDR1 SGDLS and CDR2 YYNGEE. V shed 3 bases, J shed 7 bases, and the junction held 9 bases outside the gene matches. The CDR3 loop is CASSARQGSWNEQFF. CDR3 bases: TGTGCCAGCAGCGCCCGACAGGGGTCTTGGAATGAGCAGTTCTTC.

The genes are TRBV6-5 and TRBJ2-6; D ambiguous. Germline assignment: CDR1 MNHEY and CDR2 SVGAGI. The V and J ends lost 7 bases and 2 bases respectively, with 9 bases between them. The CDR3 has 14 amino acids. CDR3 protein: CASNPGTGANVLTF. The CDR3 coding sequence is TGTGCCAGCAACCCGGGCACTGGGGCCAACGTCCTGACTTTC.

The rearrangement joins TRBV29-1 to TRBJ1-3, with D maybe TRBD1 (5 bases). The CDR3 loop spans 12 amino acids. V gave up 8 bases and J gave up 6 bases, with 14 bases separating them. The germline V gene encodes CDR1 SQVTM and CDR2 ANQGSEA. The CDR3 is CSLPGTLNTIYF. The CDR3 DNA reads TGCAGCCTCCCGGGGACCTTAAACACCATATATTTT.

The J gene is TRBJ2-3, the V gene TRBV6-1; TRBD2 matches 8 bases. The CDR3 is made up of 15 amino acids. Per the germline V gene, CDR1 is MNHNS and CDR2 is SASEGT. The junction had 5 bases not matched to a gene; V was cut back by 3 bases and J by 3 bases. Here the CDR3 reads CASSDRSGSTDTQYF. The CDR3 bases are TGTGCCAGCAGTGACAGGAGCGGGAGTACAGATACGCAGTATTTT.

CDR3 in amino acids: CASSHSGGDNEQFF. Here the CDR3 DNA reads TGTGCCAGCAGCCATAGCGGGGGGGACAATGAGCAGTTCTTC. This chain joins TRBV7-2 and TRBJ2-1, with 11 bases that match TRBD2. The CDR3 is made up of 14 amino acids. V lost 5 bases, J lost 5 bases, and 2 bases stayed unmatched. CDR1 is SGHTA and CDR2 is FQGNSA in the germline V gene.

This clone has a single count. The chain carries TRBV5-1 and TRBJ2-5, with D tentatively TRBD1 (5 bases). V was cut by 5 bases and J by 5 bases, with 16 bases left in between. CDR1 is SGHRS, CDR2 YFSETQ, per germline. This CDR3 spans 14 amino acids. The CDR3: CASRARGLMETQYF. The CDR3 DNA reads as TGCGCCAGCAGGGCTAGGGGTTTGATGGAGACCCAGTACTTC. The whole variable domain, filled in from reference TRBV5-1 and TRBJ2-5, reads KAGVTQTPRYLIKTRGQQVTLSCSPISGHRSVSWYQQTPGQGLQFLFEYFSETQRNKGNFPGRFSGRQFSNSRSEMNVSTLELGDSALYLCASRARGLMETQYFGPGTRLLVL.

This clone was seen a single time. This chain links TRBV3-1 (or the pseudogene TRBV3-2) with TRBJ1-2; no reliable D call. This CDR3 region has 12 residues. Germline-derived CDR1 and CDR2 are LGHDT and YNNKEL (reference sequence). Trimming took off 1 base at V and 6 bases at J, with 6 bases between the two ends. The CDR3 bases are TGTGCCAGCAGCCAAGTCAACCATGGCTACACCTTC. Amino acids: CASSQVNHGYTF.

The chain joins TRBV11-3 to TRBJ2-1; D remains ambiguous. Germline assignment: CDR1 SGHNT and CDR2 YENEEA. V dropped 4 bases and J dropped 2 bases, with 3 bases sitting between them. The CDR3 length is 12 residues. The CDR3 protein is CASSSTYNEQFF. The CDR3 DNA follows: TGTGCCAGCAGCTCCACCTACAATGAGCAGTTCTTC.

The genes are TRBV27 and TRBJ2-7; D possibly matches TRBD1 or TRBD2 (7 bases each). V lost 6 bases, J lost 2 bases, and 11 bases lay in between. The CDR3 loop spans 13 amino acids. CDR1 is MNHEY and CDR2 is SMNVEV in the germline V gene (reference sequence). The CDR3 nucleotides read TGTGCCAGCAGAGCGGGACAGACCTACGAGCAGTACTTC. The encoded protein is CASRAGQTYEQYF.